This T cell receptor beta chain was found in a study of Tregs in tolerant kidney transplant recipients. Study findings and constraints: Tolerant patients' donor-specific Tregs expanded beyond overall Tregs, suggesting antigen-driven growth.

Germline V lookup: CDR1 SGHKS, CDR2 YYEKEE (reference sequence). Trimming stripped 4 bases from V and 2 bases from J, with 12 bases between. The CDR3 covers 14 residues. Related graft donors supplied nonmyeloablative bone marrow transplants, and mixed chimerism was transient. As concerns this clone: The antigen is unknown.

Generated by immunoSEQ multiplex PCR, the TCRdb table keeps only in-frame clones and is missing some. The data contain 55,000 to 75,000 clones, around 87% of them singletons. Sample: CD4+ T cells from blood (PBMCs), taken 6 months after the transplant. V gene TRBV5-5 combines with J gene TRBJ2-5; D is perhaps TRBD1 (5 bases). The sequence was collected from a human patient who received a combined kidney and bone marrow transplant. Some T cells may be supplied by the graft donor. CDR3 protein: CASSRGQVQETQYF. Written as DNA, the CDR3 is TGTGCCAGCAGCCGCGGACAAGTTCAAGAGACCCAGTACTTC.